Sequencing of this TCR beta chain was carried out in a study of T-cell memory formation after mild COVID-19 (dated by TCRdb to the early 2020s). For the study in its entirety: Most TCR sequence clusters were specific to one of the two donors. Longitudinal TCRalpha and TCRbeta repertoire sequencing tracked T-cell clones expanding and contracting after mild COVID-19 in a couple of donors. The cohort was made up of two young adult volunteers, one female and one male, who were previously healthy. Broader findings and caveats from the paper: Clones that contracted from day 15 to 85 showed balanced CD4/CD8 phenotypes, whereas a second wave of clones that expanded from day 15 to 37 leaned towards CD4+. The study included only two mild cases, and larger cohorts that include severe cases with pre-infection samples were judged to be necessary. Some responding clones were detected in pre-infection memory, which suggested that pre-existing cross-reactive memory T cells had joined the SARS-CoV-2 response. Contracting CD4+ clones turned up mainly in the CM and EM memory subsets, whereas EMRA was where CD8+ clones were enriched. SARS-CoV-2 specificity was not confirmed for the second-wave clones peaking on day 37.

This clonotype showed up just a few times. No cognate antigen has been identified for it. The sample holds no much larger clone one base away, and base qualities are not on file. The reads were generated on an Illumina NovaSeq 6000. TCRalpha and TCRbeta cDNA libraries were built by 5'RACE with constant-segment primers, adding sample barcodes and unique molecular identifiers. RNA was extracted from every sample with Trizol reagent. Libraries were amplified in two PCR steps, with a second sample barcode and Illumina TruSeq adapters added in the second step. Sequencing of libraries was performed on an Illumina NovaSeq with 2 x 150 bp paired-end reads. Regarding the original processing steps: With migec v1.2.7, reads were demultiplexed and then collapsed into UMI-guided consensus sequences. Using mixcr v2.1.11, UMI consensuses were aligned to TRA and TRB V and J templates and then assembled into clonotypes. A clonotype was counted as expanded or contracted only if both edgeR and NoisET called the change significant, with noise models trained on biological replicates. For edgeR calls, a false discovery rate-adjusted p below 0.01 and a log2 fold-change threshold of 1 were applied. As an exploratory analysis of dynamics, max-normalized trajectories of the 1000 most abundant clonotypes were examined with PCA combined with hierarchical clustering. Each responding clone was given a CD4 or CD8 phenotype based on the CD4+ and CD8+ repertoires, which had been sequenced separately. The public reads were quality trimmed at Q25 with fastp and then assembled into clones with MiXCR by TCRdb, keeping productive beta chains. Each CDR3 protein gets just one entry, which takes the most common genes and DNA from the rows behind it. These V and J calls rely on TCRdb rather than the paper's analysis. The sample yields some 450,000 distinct CDR3 sequences; roughly 20% were counted once. The ten biggest clones cover 7.5% to 10% of the sample.

V and J lose 4 bases and 2 bases, and a span of 7 bases separates them. As encoded in the germline V gene, CDR1 is SGHTA while CDR2 is FQGNSA. The cysteine opens and the phenylalanine closes a CDR3 of 13 amino acids. Of the read, only the CDR3 DNA is kept; its 39 bases are in frame from base 1. Ficoll-Paque density gradient centrifugation was used to isolate PBMCs. This clonotype originated in an adult woman who had mild COVID-19 (a few samples of this study predate the infection). The sample titles of this study are shuffled in the database, so cell type and time point are left out; the donor was told from shared clones. This receptor chain uses TRBV7-2 and TRBJ2-3; the D gene remains uncertain. Sequences were obtained from PBMCs or a T cell subset sorted from them (not recorded which). CDR3 loop: CASSSSYTDTQYF. The sequenced DNA: TGTGCCAGCAGCTCGTCCTACACAGATACGCAGTATTTT.